This entry lists 3 T cell receptor beta chains sequenced from one sample in a study of OX40 agonist ivuxolimab in advanced cancers. The repertoire was sequenced with immunoSEQ multiplex PCR; TCRdb's copy has only in-frame clones and lacks some. The data show tens of thousands of clones, more than 65% seen once. The material was CD4+ or CD8+ T cells sorted from blood, obtained in a trial of the OX40 agonist ivuxolimab. These TCRs come from an adult with an advanced solid tumor such as melanoma, head and neck, liver or kidney cancer.

J is TRBJ2-1 and V is TRBV6-5; D call uncertain. The CDR3 extends over 11 amino acids. Trimming removed 8 bases at V and 10 bases at J, with 12 bases between. Germline V CDR1 and CDR2: MNHEY, SVGAGI. In DNA form, the CDR3 reads TGTGCCAGCCAAGCAGGACCAGAGCAGTTCTTC. Its protein is CASQAGPEQFF.

The rearrangement uses TRBV15 and TRBJ1-2; 8 bases fit TRBD1. The CDR3 spans 18 residues. CDR1 and CDR2 from the germline V gene are LNHNV and YYDKDF (reference sequence). After removal of 6 bases from V and 0 bases from J, the junction contained 15 bases not matched to a gene. CDR3 region: CATRPTPIQGDSNYGYTF. The CDR3 DNA reads as TGTGCCACCAGACCGACTCCAATACAGGGGGATTCTAACTATGGCTACACCTTC.

The chain carries TRBV29-1 and TRBJ1-6, with no clear D. From germline, CDR1 is SQVTM and CDR2 ANQGSEA. This CDR3 contains 14 residues. V was shortened by 7 bases and J by 10 bases, with 20 bases between the two germline ends. CDR3 loop: CSAQTGGLGSPLHF. DNA for the CDR3: TGCAGCGCCCAAACGGGTGGTCTTGGGTCACCCCTCCACTTT. The variable domain in full, with the rest retrieved from reference TRBV29-1 and TRBJ1-6, is SAVISQKPSRDICQRGTSLTIQCQVDSQVTMMFWYRQQPGQSLTLIATANQGSEATYESGFVIDKFPISRPNLTFSTLTVSNMSPEDSSIYLCSAQTGGLGSPLHFGNGTRLTVT.